The 25 T cell receptor beta chains in this list originate from one sample, sequenced in a study of Graves' ophthalmopathy and Graves' hyperthyroidism. RNA transcripts yielded amplified TCR beta CDR3 regions. Amplification began with first-round RT-PCR using HTBI primers, then second-round multiplex PCR was performed. MiXCR, applied by TCRdb to the multiplex PCR reads, yields one record per CDR3 protein. Counted here are 650,000 to 900,000 distinct CDR3 sequences, 40% occurring once; the ten biggest clones make up roughly 46%. The sequencing input was peripheral blood. The receptor set was obtained from an adult man with Graves' ophthalmopathy.

The rearrangement joins TRBV2 to TRBJ2-5, with D tentatively TRBD1 (6 bases). The J call may be wrong; the DNA end is better matched by TRBJ2-1. The CDR3 is made up of 12 amino acids. The V gene's germline CDR1 is SNHLY and CDR2 FYNNEI. The CDR3 here is CASTEGGDEQFF. The CDR3 DNA reads as TGTGCCAGCACGGAAGGGGGTGATGAGCAGTTCTTC.

About this clonotype itself: At one end the junction does not follow the germline gene, possibly because of a read error. The chain couples TRBV10-3 to TRBJ1-4; TRBD1 matches 9 bases. This CDR3 contains 15 residues. Germline V gene data show CDR1 as ENHRY and CDR2 as SYGVKD. The CDR3 protein is CASSEVTGQGGITIF. The CDR3 nucleotides are TGTGCCAGCAGCGAGGTGACGGGACAGGGAGGCATCACAATTTTT.

This clonotype was recorded many times. This chain links TRBV10-3 with TRBJ1-2; no reliable D call. CDR1 and CDR2 from the germline V gene are ENHRY and SYGVKD. Trimming took 8 bases from V and 0 from J, leaving 10 bases between them. The CDR3 contains 13 residues. CDR3 coding DNA: TGTGCCATCGTGGCAGACCCTAACTATGGCTACACCTTC. It codes for CAIVADPNYGYTF.

This clonotype was observed a few times. The chain links TRBV11-2 to TRBJ2-5; 7 bases are shared with TRBD2. The CDR3 spans 15 residues. CDR1 and CDR2 from the germline V gene are SGHAT and FQNNGV. J lost 5 bases, V lost 3 bases, and 9 bases had no gene match. CDR3 sequence (DNA): TGTGCCAGCAGCTTTACGGGAGGCTTCCAGGAGACCCAGTACTTC. It is translated as CASSFTGGFQETQYF.

In this sample, this clonotype turned up many times. The rearrangement uses TRBV25-1 and TRBJ1-3; D unclear. This CDR3 contains 13 residues. V shed 1 base and J shed 2 bases, with 3 bases lying between them. Germline V gene sequence: CDR1 MGHDK, CDR2 SYGVNS. The CDR3 loop is CASSESPGNTIYF. Written as DNA, the CDR3 is TGTGCCAGCAGTGAATCGCCTGGAAACACCATATATTTT.

The chain joins TRBV29-1 to TRBJ1-2; D might be TRBD1 (5 bases). V was shortened by 8 bases and J by 0 bases, with 13 bases between the two germline ends. Germline values: CDR1 SQVTM, CDR2 ANQGSEA. CDR3 length equals 13 residues. In DNA form, the CDR3 reads TGCAGCTTGGAAGCGACAGCTAACTATGGCTACACCTTC. Protein sequence: CSLEATANYGYTF.

This clonotype has only one observation. The chain combines TRBV15 with TRBJ1-2; 9 bases align to TRBD1. The CDR3 contains 14 residues. The J segment lost 7 bases and the V segment lost 2 bases, leaving 5 bases of the junction unmatched. Germline loops: CDR1 LNHNV, CDR2 YYDKDF (reference sequence). The DNA for the CDR3 is TGTGCCACCAGCAGATCGGGACAGGGTCGTGGCTACACCTTC. Its translation is CATSRSGQGRGYTF. Full variable domain (rest looked up from reference TRBV15 and TRBJ1-2): DAMVIQNPRYQVTQFGKPVTLSCSQTLNHNVMYWYQQKSSQAPKLLFHYYDKDFNNEADTPDNFQSRRPNTSFCFLDIRSPGLGDTAMYLCATSRSGQGRGYTFGSGTRLTVV.

This chain joins TRBV7-9 and TRBJ2-7; D is undetermined. Germline V CDR1 and CDR2: SEHNR, FQNEAQ (reference sequence). V was shortened by 1 base and J by 2 bases, with 12 bases between the two germline ends. The CDR3 spans 15 residues. CDR3 DNA: TGTGCCAGCAGCTTAGAGTGGTCAGGCCCCTACGAGCAGTACTTC. It codes for CASSLEWSGPYEQYF. Based on the CDR3 plus reference TRBV7-9 and TRBJ2-7, the full variable domain is DTGVSQNPRHKITKRGQNVTFRCDPISEHNRLYWYRQTLGQGPEFLTYFQNEAQLEKSRLLSDRFSAERPKGSFSTLEIQRTEQGDSAMYLCASSLEWSGPYEQYFGPGTRLTVT.

In this sample, this clonotype turned up many times. The chain uses TRBV6-1 and TRBJ1-2, with no clear D. Germline-derived CDR1 and CDR2 are MNHNS and SASEGT. Trimming stripped 1 base from V and 11 bases from J, with 11 bases between. This CDR3 has 12 amino acids. This chain's CDR3 is CASSEGPATYTF. The CDR3 coding sequence is TGTGCCAGCAGTGAAGGGCCAGCCACGTACACCTTC.

The rearrangement uses TRBV20-1 and TRBJ1-5; the D is unclear. Deletions cut 3 bases from V and 3 bases from J, with 12 bases between. This CDR3 is 14 amino acids long. Germline CDR1 is DFQATT and CDR2 is SNEGSKA (reference sequence). The CDR3 is CSARSSQFNQPQHF. CDR3 bases: TGCAGTGCTAGGAGTTCACAGTTCAATCAGCCCCAGCATTTT.

This clonotype was recorded only once. One junction end does not reproduce the germline sequence, and a read error may be involved. This chain joins TRBV10-3 and TRBJ1-5; possible D gene TRBD1, 5 bases. This CDR3 has 15 amino acids. Germline V gives CDR1 ENHRY, CDR2 SYGVKD. The CDR3 DNA reads TGTGCCAGCAGTGATTTGGCCAGGGCTTGGCAGCCCCAGCATTTT. Residues: CASSDLARAWQPQHF.

This chain uses TRBV19 with TRBJ1-5; no clear D gene. V was trimmed by 9 bases and J by 4 bases, leaving 22 bases between them. CDR1 and CDR2 (germline): LNHDA, SQIVND (reference sequence). The CDR3 length is 16 residues. DNA for the CDR3: TGTGCCAGCAGTTACTCGGCGGGTGTCTCGAATCAGCCCCAGCATTTT. Encoded protein: CASSYSAGVSNQPQHF. Together with reference TRBV19 and TRBJ1-5, the CDR3 gives the full variable domain: DGGITQSPKYLFRKEGQNVTLSCEQNLNHDAMYWYRQDPGQGLRLIYYSQIVNDFQKGDIAEGYSVSREKKESFPLTVTSAQKNPTAFYLCASSYSAGVSNQPQHFGDGTRLSIL.

This clonotype has only one observation. The V and J genes are TRBV29-1 and TRBJ2-7; D is uncertain. Germline V gene lookup returns CDR1 SQVTM and CDR2 ANQGSEA. The CDR3 is made up of 11 amino acids. The V and J ends lost 2 bases and 6 bases respectively, with 8 bases between them. The CDR3 DNA follows: TGCAGCGTTGAATTAAACTGCGAGCAGTACTTC. This codes for CSVELNCEQYF.

J is TRBJ1-1 and V is TRBV7-2, with 7 bases aligning to TRBD1. CDR1 is SGHTA, CDR2 FQGNSA, per germline. Trimming took 5 bases from V and 4 from J; bases not matched to a gene: 10. The CDR3 covers 15 residues. CDR3 protein: CASSVTGAIATEAFF. DNA for the CDR3: TGTGCCAGCAGCGTTACAGGGGCGATTGCCACTGAAGCTTTCTTT.

This clonotype was counted only a few times. A clone one base away is much larger, so this may be a read error. This chain uses TRBV24-1 with TRBJ1-5; TRBD1 matches 10 bases. Germline V lookup: CDR1 KGHDR, CDR2 SFDVKD. The CDR3 length is 14 residues. CDR3 in DNA: TGTACCACCAGCCGGACAGGGGGTGGTCAGCCCCAGCATTTT. Amino acids: CTTSRTGGGQPQHF.

As for this clonotype: A much larger clone is a single base away; this may be a read error. The chain recombines TRBV9 with TRBJ1-1; 7 nucleotides match TRBD1. The CDR3 is 14 amino acids. Germline loops: CDR1 SGDLS, CDR2 YYNGEE. CDR3 sequence reads: CASGVGGGGTEAFF. The DNA for the CDR3 is TGTGCCAGCGGCGTAGGAGGGGGCGGGACTGAAGCTTTCTTT.

V and J are TRBV5-4 and TRBJ2-7, with 9 bases identical to TRBD1. Germline CDR1 reads SGHNT; CDR2 reads YYREEE (reference sequence). After removal of 3 bases from V and 3 bases from J, the junction contained 4 bases not matched to a gene. The CDR3 has 14 residues. The CDR3 bases are TGTGCCAGCAGCTACAGGGGGCTAGGCTACGAGCAGTACTTC. It codes for CASSYRGLGYEQYF. Full variable domain (outside the CDR3, taken from reference TRBV5-4 and TRBJ2-7): ETGVTQSPTHLIKTRGQQVTLRCSSQSGHNTVSWYQQALGQGPQFIFQYYREEENGRGNFPPRFSGLQFPNYSSELNVNALELDDSALYLCASSYRGLGYEQYFGPGTRLTVT.

V gene TRBV20-1 combines with J gene TRBJ2-7; 12 nucleotides line up with TRBD2. This CDR3 spans 20 amino acids. Trimming cost V 3 bases and J 6 bases; bases outside gene matches: 24. Germline V CDR1 and CDR2: DFQATT, SNEGSKA (reference sequence). CDR3 coding DNA: TGCAGTGCTAGTCCCCTGAGAGGGCTAGCGGGAGGGTCCGCTCTGGGCGAGCAGTACTTC. It encodes CSASPLRGLAGGSALGEQYF.

This clonotype was recorded only once. The chain employs TRBV10-3 and TRBJ1-2, with D possibly being TRBD1 (5 bases). Germline V lookup: CDR1 ENHRY, CDR2 SYGVKD. The CDR3 is 15 residues long. Trimming removed 4 bases at V and 3 bases at J, with 15 bases between. The CDR3, as DNA: TGTGCCATCAGTGTCGCTCGGGGGAACGACTATGGCTACACCTTC. As protein: CAISVARGNDYGYTF.

The chain uses TRBV20-1 and TRBJ2-7; 9 positions agree with TRBD1. In germline, CDR1 is DFQATT, CDR2 SNEGSKA (reference sequence). V was clipped by 5 bases and J by 7 bases; unmatched bases: 12. This CDR3 comprises 14 residues. This CDR3 is CSAPPPTGGGEQYF. DNA for the CDR3: TGCAGTGCTCCCCCGCCGACAGGGGGGGGTGAGCAGTACTTC.

This clonotype showed up just a few times. The chain combines TRBV19 with TRBJ1-1, with TRBD1 identical over 8 bases. V lost 5 bases and J lost 8; bases outside the gene matches: 4. CDR3 length: 12 residues. Germline V gene lookup returns CDR1 LNHDA and CDR2 SQIVND (reference sequence). Written as DNA, the CDR3 is TGTGCCAGTAGTCCGACAGGGGACGAAGCTTTCTTT. It encodes CASSPTGDEAFF.

Ten or more counts support this clonotype. Here the CDR3 DNA reads TGTGCCAGCAGTGAACCTCTTCCTCAAGAGACCCAGTACTTC. Amino acid sequence: CASSEPLPQETQYF. The chain carries TRBV6-1 and TRBJ2-5; D gene uncertain. This CDR3 spans 14 amino acids. Trimming left V 2 bases short and J 2 bases short, with 9 bases between. CDR1 and CDR2 (germline): MNHNS, SASEGT.

The chain is built from TRBV10-3 and TRBJ2-5; 7 bases map to TRBD1. V lost 6 bases and J lost 2; bases outside the gene matches: 6. Germline V CDR1 and CDR2: ENHRY, SYGVKD. The CDR3 length is 14 residues. CDR3 amino acids: CAISPGQVQETQYF. In DNA form, the CDR3 reads TGTGCCATCAGCCCTGGACAGGTTCAAGAGACCCAGTACTTC.

The chain combines TRBV29-1 with TRBJ1-2; unclear D gene. Germline V gene data show CDR1 as SQVTM and CDR2 as ANQGSEA. V shed 6 bases and J shed 6 bases, with 14 bases lying between them. The CDR3 sequence is 12 residues long. In nucleotides, the CDR3 is TGCAGCGTCTCCACGATCAGCAATGGCTACACCTTC. Translated, it gives CSVSTISNGYTF.

A word on this clonotype: Germline is not matched at one junction end, which may reflect a read error. This chain links TRBV19 with TRBJ1-2; 8 positions match TRBD1. The CDR3 runs 17 residues. Germline V gene sequence: CDR1 LNHDA, CDR2 SQIVND (reference sequence). CDR3 amino acids: CASSIDSRTGITYGHTF. CDR3 nucleotide sequence: TGTGCCAGTAGTATAGATTCCCGGACAGGGATTACCTATGGCCACACCTTC.